A single sample is the source of the 18 T cell receptor beta chains below, sequenced in a study of control samples from healthy donors and cancer patients. The table came from immunoSEQ multiplex PCR; TCRdb's copy has only in-frame clones and leaves some out. This sample has about 110,000 clones, with more than 85% found just once. Material for sequencing was blood. These receptors originate from a woman aged 18-35 years in good health.

The chain couples TRBV7-2 to TRBJ2-1; the match to TRBD2 covers 8 bases. Per the germline V gene, CDR1 is SGHTA and CDR2 is FQGNSA. The trim removed 4 bases at V and 2 bases at J, leaving 16 bases unmatched. The CDR3 contains 19 residues. The CDR3 loop is CASSSPAGGGGPAYNEQFF. As DNA, the CDR3 is TGTGCCAGCAGCTCTCCGGCGGGGGGCGGGGGGCCTGCCTACAATGAGCAGTTCTTC. The complete variable domain, with remaining parts taken from reference TRBV7-2 and TRBJ2-1, reads GAGVSQSPSNKVTEKGKDVELRCDPISGHTALYWYRQSLGQGLEFLIYFQGNSAPDKSGLPSDRFSAERTGGSVSTLTIQRTQQEDSAVYLCASSSPAGGGGPAYNEQFFGPGTRLTVL.

This CDR3 is CASSLQGVSEQFF. Here the CDR3 DNA reads TGTGCCAGCAGCTTGCAAGGGGTGAGTGAGCAGTTCTTC. This sequence joins TRBV5-4 and TRBJ2-1, with D possibly being TRBD1 (5 bases). Looked up from germline, CDR1 is SGHNT and CDR2 is YYREEE (reference sequence). The V end was cut by 1 base, the J end by 9 bases, with 11 bases between. The CDR3 consists of 13 residues.

The chain joins TRBV14 to TRBJ2-7, with 9 bases that match TRBD1. The germline V gene has CDR1 SGHDN and CDR2 FVKESK. The CDR3 has 15 residues. The junction had 4 bases not matched to a gene; V was cut back by 4 bases and J by 0 bases. DNA of the CDR3: TGTGCCAGCAGCCTATCGACAGGGGGCTCCTACGAGCAGTACTTC. Translating it yields CASSLSTGGSYEQYF.

V usage is TRBV7-2 and J usage is TRBJ2-5; no firm D call. CDR1 SGHTA and CDR2 FQGNSA come from the germline V gene. V was trimmed by 4 bases and J by 4 bases, leaving 7 bases between them. The CDR3 has 12 amino acids. The CDR3 reads CASSSSLETQYF. DNA for the CDR3: TGTGCCAGCAGCTCCTCTTTAGAGACCCAGTACTTC.

This chain uses TRBV3-1 (or the pseudogene TRBV3-2) with TRBJ1-1; a weak D match, TRBD1 (5 bases). The CDR3 sequence is 14 residues long. With 3 bases removed from V and 6 bases from J, the gap between germline ends came to 14 bases. Germline loops: CDR1 LGHDT, CDR2 YNNKEL (reference sequence). The CDR3 bases are TGTGCCAGCAGCCACCTCCGGGGCGGTCCTGAAGCTTTCTTT. Translated: CASSHLRGGPEAFF.

A single count supports this clone. The gene calls are TRBV4-2 and TRBJ2-7; D ambiguous. CDR1 is LGHNA and CDR2 is YNFKEQ in the germline V gene. Trimming pared 0 bases from V and 3 bases from J, leaving 9 bases between. This CDR3 contains 14 residues. The CDR3 region is CASSQDPTHYEQYF. In nucleotides, the CDR3 is TGTGCCAGCAGCCAAGATCCCACTCACTACGAGCAGTACTTC.

The V call is TRBV27, the J call TRBJ2-7, with 9 nucleotides matching TRBD1. Looked up from germline, CDR1 is MNHEY and CDR2 is SMNVEV (reference sequence). Unmatched junction bases numbered 6, after V lost 6 bases and J lost 0 bases. The CDR3 is made up of 15 amino acids. In DNA, the CDR3 is TGTGCCAGCAGCCCCGGGACAGGGAGCTCCTACGAGCAGTACTTC. As protein: CASSPGTGSSYEQYF.

This rearrangement joins TRBV7-3 to TRBJ2-2; TRBD1 might be the D (5 bases). Germline assignment: CDR1 SGHTA and CDR2 FQGTGA. Trimming took 5 bases from V and 1 from J, leaving 8 bases between them. The CDR3 spans 14 residues. The DNA of the CDR3 is TGTGCCAGCAGCCCCCAGGGGAACACCGGGGAGCTGTTTTTT. Translating it yields CASSPQGNTGELFF.

The genes are TRBV15 and TRBJ2-7, with a tentative D call TRBD1 (5 bases). Germline V lookup: CDR1 LNHNV, CDR2 YYDKDF (reference sequence). The CDR3 totals 17 residues. Trimming took 0 bases from V and 3 from J, leaving 18 bases between them. The CDR3 nucleotides are TGTGCCACCAGCAGAGATTTCGCCAGGGCAGGTTTCTACGAGCAGTACTTC. Residues: CATSRDFARAGFYEQYF.

The chain uses TRBV27 and TRBJ2-1, with a possible D match to TRBD1 (5 bases). Between the trimmed V and J ends, which lost 5 bases and 1 base, there was a span of 9 bases. Germline CDR1 reads MNHEY; CDR2 reads SMNVEV (reference sequence). The CDR3 consists of 14 residues. CDR3 nucleotides: TGTGCCAGCAGTGGGGCCCCTTCCTACAATGAGCAGTTCTTC. This sequence encodes CASSGAPSYNEQFF.

The chain carries TRBV7-2 and TRBJ2-2; TRBD2 might be the D (6 bases). Trimming shortened V by 0 bases and J by 7 bases, and 12 bases separated the two germline ends. The CDR3 spans 15 residues. CDR1 is SGHTA and CDR2 is FQGNSA in the germline V gene. In nucleotides, the CDR3 is TGTGCCAGCAGCTTAGCCGCGTCGGGAGACGGGGAGCTGTTTTTT. Translated, it gives CASSLAASGDGELFF. Full variable domain (rest looked up from reference TRBV7-2 and TRBJ2-2): GAGVSQSPSNKVTEKGKDVELRCDPISGHTALYWYRQSLGQGLEFLIYFQGNSAPDKSGLPSDRFSAERTGGSVSTLTIQRTQQEDSAVYLCASSLAASGDGELFFGEGSRLTVL.

The chain carries TRBV2 and TRBJ1-4; 8 bases agree with TRBD1. CDR1 is SNHLY and CDR2 is FYNNEI in the germline V gene. Germline trimming cut 7 bases from V and 0 bases from J; bases unmatched to any gene: 4. CDR3 length equals 15 residues. The CDR3 reads CASIQGATTNEKLFF. The CDR3 DNA sequence: TGTGCCAGCATCCAGGGGGCGACAACTAATGAAAAACTGTTTTTT.

This clone was seen a single time. The chain uses TRBV4-3 and TRBJ1-2; 8 bases align to TRBD1. This CDR3 has 18 residues. The V gene end was trimmed by 1 base and the J gene end by 5 bases; junction bases not matched to a gene: 15. The germline V gene has CDR1 LGHNA and CDR2 YSLEER. The CDR3 bases are TGCGCCAGCAGCCAAGGAAGGCAGGGGGCGGGAAAAGGGTATGGCTACACCTTC. Its translation: CASSQGRQGAGKGYGYTF.

The chain joins TRBV30 to TRBJ1-1, with D uncertain. CDR1 is GTSNPN, CDR2 SVGIG, per germline (reference sequence). V was cut by 4 bases and J by 4 bases, with 13 bases left in between. This CDR3 region has 13 residues. CDR3 amino acids: CAWNVGAGTEAFF. CDR3 bases: TGTGCCTGGAACGTTGGCGCCGGCACTGAAGCTTTCTTT.

The chain links TRBV18 to TRBJ2-2, with D uncertain. V dropped 6 bases and J dropped 0 bases, with 2 bases sitting between them. CDR1 and CDR2 (germline): KGHSH, LQKENI. The CDR3 has 12 amino acids. CDR3 residues: CASSTNTGELFF. CDR3 in DNA: TGTGCCAGCTCGACGAACACCGGGGAGCTGTTTTTT.

Only a few counts were recorded for this clone. The chain employs TRBV7-2 and TRBJ2-3; 7 bases map to TRBD2. CDR3 length: 15 amino acids. V lost 3 bases and J lost 4; bases outside the gene matches: 7. Germline V CDR1 and CDR2: SGHTA, FQGNSA. The CDR3 region has the DNA TGTGCCAGCAGCTTCGGGGGGTTATTGTCAGATACGCAGTATTTT. The encoded protein is CASSFGGLLSDTQYF.

In its sample, this clone was seen once. The gene calls are TRBV7-2 and TRBJ2-2, with 16 nucleotides matching TRBD2. J gave up 7 bases and V 4 bases, and 12 bases lay outside the gene matches. Germline V gene lookup returns CDR1 SGHTA and CDR2 FQGNSA. This CDR3 has 19 residues. CDR3 in amino acids: CASSSLPGLAGGRLGELFF. CDR3 DNA: TGTGCCAGCAGCTCCCTCCCGGGACTAGCGGGAGGGCGGCTCGGGGAGCTGTTTTTT.

The V call is TRBV6-5, the J call TRBJ1-4, with a weak D call TRBD1 (6 bases). CDR3 length equals 13 residues. Germline V gene sequence: CDR1 MNHEY, CDR2 SVGAGI. V shed 8 bases and J shed 8 bases, with 15 bases lying between them. CDR3 loop: CASRSGVREKLFF. Written as DNA, the CDR3 is TGTGCCAGCCGGTCAGGGGTCAGGGAAAAACTGTTTTTT.